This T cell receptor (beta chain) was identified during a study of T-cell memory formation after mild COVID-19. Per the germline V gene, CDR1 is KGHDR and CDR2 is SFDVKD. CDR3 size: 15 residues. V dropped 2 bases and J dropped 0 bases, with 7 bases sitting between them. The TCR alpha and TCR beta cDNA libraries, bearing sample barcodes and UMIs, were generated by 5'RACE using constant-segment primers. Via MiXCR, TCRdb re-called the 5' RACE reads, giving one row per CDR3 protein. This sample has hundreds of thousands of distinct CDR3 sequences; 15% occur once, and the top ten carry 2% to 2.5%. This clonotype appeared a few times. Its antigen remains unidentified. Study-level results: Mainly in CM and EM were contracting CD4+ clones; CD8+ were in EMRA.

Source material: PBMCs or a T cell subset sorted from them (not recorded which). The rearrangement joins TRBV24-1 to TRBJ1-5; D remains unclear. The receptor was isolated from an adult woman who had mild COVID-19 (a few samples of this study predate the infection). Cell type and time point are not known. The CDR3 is CATSDSLNSNQPQHF. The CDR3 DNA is TGTGCCACCAGTGATTCACTGAATAGCAATCAGCCCCAGCATTTT.